Presented here are 26 T cell receptor beta chains from one specimen sequenced in a study of cytomegalovirus exposure and HLA in healthy donors. This table comes from immunoSEQ multiplex PCR, and its TCRdb copy is limited to in-frame clones, with some not included. In the table there are 130,000 to 150,000 clones, 90% to 95% of which are singletons. The sequencing input was PBMCs. Receptors were obtained from a young man in good health and CMV-seronegative.

This sequence joins TRBV5-8 and TRBJ1-5; 8 bases are shared with TRBD1. Germline lookup yields CDR1 SGHTS and CDR2 YDEGEE. The length of the CDR3 is 13 residues. Trimming took 6 bases from V and 7 from J; bases not matched to a gene: 6. The CDR3 loop reads CASKDRGQQPQHF. In nucleotides, the CDR3 is TGTGCCAGCAAAGACAGGGGACAACAGCCCCAGCATTTT.

V usage is TRBV9 and J usage is TRBJ2-3; D is possibly TRBD2 (7 bases). The CDR3 length is 17 residues. CDR1 and CDR2 (germline): SGDLS, YYNGEE. V dropped 0 bases and J dropped 7 bases, with 21 bases sitting between them. The CDR3 sequence is CASSVEGVGGSKNTQYF. For the CDR3, the DNA is TGTGCCAGCAGCGTAGAGGGGGTTGGCGGGAGTAAAAATACGCAGTATTTT.

This clone came up once. The J gene is TRBJ1-5, the V gene TRBV27; no clear D. This CDR3 comprises 12 residues. Germline loops: CDR1 MNHEY, CDR2 SMNVEV (reference sequence). Trimming stripped 3 bases from V and 3 bases from J, with 3 bases between. The CDR3 protein is CASSFLNQPQHF. CDR3 sequence (DNA): TGTGCCAGCAGTTTCCTCAATCAGCCCCAGCATTTT.

CDR3 DNA: TGTGCCAGCAGCCCGGACAGGGGGCTCGAAAAACTGTTTTTT. Residues: CASSPDRGLEKLFF. V gene TRBV5-6 combines with J gene TRBJ1-4; 11 positions match TRBD1. Germline loops: CDR1 SGHDT, CDR2 YYEEEE. After removal of 4 bases from V and 8 bases from J, the junction contained 4 bases not matched to a gene. This CDR3 has 14 amino acids.

This clone appeared once. This chain links TRBV7-2 with TRBJ1-2; a weak D match, TRBD1 (6 bases). CDR1 and CDR2 from the germline V gene are SGHTA and FQGNSA. This CDR3 is 14 amino acids long. V was pared by 1 base and J by 8 bases, with 14 bases between. The CDR3 DNA sequence: TGTGCCAGCAGCTTAGATCACAGGGTCTCCGGCTACACCTTC. Encoded protein: CASSLDHRVSGYTF. The entire variable domain, with the rest obtained from reference TRBV7-2 and TRBJ1-2, is as follows: GAGVSQSPSNKVTEKGKDVELRCDPISGHTALYWYRQSLGQGLEFLIYFQGNSAPDKSGLPSDRFSAERTGGSVSTLTIQRTQQEDSAVYLCASSLDHRVSGYTFGSGTRLTVV.

The chain is built from TRBV29-1 and TRBJ2-7; 8 bases are a match to TRBD2. CDR1 and CDR2 from the germline V gene are SQVTM and ANQGSEA. J was trimmed by 3 bases and V by 8 bases; bases with no gene match: 15. The CDR3 length is 15 residues. The DNA for the CDR3 is TGCAGCAAATTGCCGGGACTAGTTTTGGTCTACGAGCAGTACGTC. Amino acids: CSKLPGLVLVYEQYV.

J is TRBJ2-3 and V is TRBV9; 9 bases line up with TRBD1. CDR1 and CDR2 from the germline V gene are SGDLS and YYNGEE. The length of the CDR3 is 16 residues. V dropped 3 bases and J dropped 0; count of bases not matched to a gene: 5. CDR3 in amino acids: CASSAAGTGSTDTQYF. CDR3 nucleotides: TGTGCCAGCAGCGCGGCCGGGACAGGGAGCACAGATACGCAGTATTTT.

The CDR3 DNA is TGTGCCAGCAGCTTTTTTGGTCCGAGCTCCTACGAGCAGTACTTC. This codes for CASSFFGPSSYEQYF. This chain connects TRBV7-3 to TRBJ2-7; no reliable D call. The V gene lost 3 bases and the J gene lost 0 bases, with 12 bases spanning the gap. This CDR3 has 15 amino acids. CDR1 SGHTA and CDR2 FQGTGA come from the germline V gene.

CDR3 bases: TGTGCCAGCAGCTTGGATGAGGTGAACACTGAAGCTTTCTTT. This translates into CASSLDEVNTEAFF. The chain links TRBV5-5 to TRBJ1-1; D remains ambiguous. V was clipped by 0 bases and J by 0 bases, with 6 bases between them. This CDR3 comprises 14 residues. Germline loops: CDR1 SGHKS, CDR2 YYEKEE (reference sequence).

V gene TRBV10-1 combines with J gene TRBJ2-5; 9 nucleotides agree with TRBD2. Germline CDR1 WNHNN, CDR2 SYGVQD (reference sequence). The CDR3 has 16 residues. The ends lost 2 bases at V and 1 base at J; junction bases unmatched: 5. The CDR3 here is CASSEGSGGPQETQYF. The CDR3 DNA sequence: TGCGCCAGCAGTGAGGGTAGCGGGGGCCCCCAAGAGACCCAGTACTTC.

V is TRBV30 and J is TRBJ2-4, with 8 bases matching TRBD2. Losses at the gene ends were 1 base for V and 7 bases for J; bases not matched to a gene: 9. The CDR3 consists of 15 residues. Germline V gives CDR1 GTSNPN, CDR2 SVGIG (reference sequence). This CDR3 is CAWSGPREGRNIQYF. The DNA for the CDR3 is TGTGCCTGGAGTGGCCCTCGGGAGGGTAGGAACATTCAGTACTTC. Full variable domain (remainder filled in from reference TRBV30 and TRBJ2-4): SQTIHQWPATLVQPVGSPLSLECTVEGTSNPNLYWYRQAAGRGLQLLFYSVGIGQISSEVPQNLSASRPQDRQFILSSKKLLLSDSGFYLCAWSGPREGRNIQYFGAGTRLSVL.

V and J are TRBV5-1 and TRBJ1-3, with a weak D call TRBD1 (5 bases). This CDR3 is 15 amino acids long. V lost 7 bases and J 1 base, leaving 15 bases between the germline ends. The germline gives CDR1 SGHRS, CDR2 YFSETQ. The DNA of the CDR3 is TGCGCCAGCGCCCTTCACCAGGGTTCTGGAAACACCATATATTTT. Its protein product is CASALHQGSGNTIYF.

The chain is built from TRBV7-8 and TRBJ1-3; unclear D gene. V was cut by 7 bases and J by 4 bases, with 14 bases left in between. The germline V gene has CDR1 SGHVS and CDR2 FQNEAQ. This CDR3 region has 14 residues. CDR3 nucleotides: TGTGCCAGCAATGGTGAGGGAGTCGGAAACACCATATATTTT. Protein product: CASNGEGVGNTIYF. Full variable domain (outside the CDR3, taken from reference TRBV7-8 and TRBJ1-3): GAGVSQSPRYKVAKRGQDVALRCDPISGHVSLFWYQQALGQGPEFLTYFQNEAQLDKSGLPSDRFFAERPEGSVSTLKIQRTQQEDSAVYLCASNGEGVGNTIYFGEGSWLTVV.

The chain employs TRBV5-1 and TRBJ2-7; 7 nucleotides agree with TRBD2. J was trimmed by 2 bases and V by 2 bases; bases with no gene match: 7. From germline, CDR1 is SGHRS and CDR2 YFSETQ. The CDR3 spans 15 residues. The chain's CDR3 is CASSFRIGGAYEQYF. In DNA form, the CDR3 reads TGCGCCAGCAGCTTTCGGATTGGGGGGGCCTACGAGCAGTACTTC.

This clone was seen a single time. The chain recombines TRBV7-9 with TRBJ1-1; no reliable D call. Per the germline V gene, CDR1 is SEHNR and CDR2 is FQNEAQ (reference sequence). Trimming pared 4 bases from V and 3 bases from J, leaving 12 bases between. This CDR3 region has 14 residues. CDR3 loop: CASSSGWGDTEAFF. CDR3 in DNA: TGTGCCAGCAGCTCGGGGTGGGGTGACACTGAAGCTTTCTTT.

The gene calls are TRBV28 and TRBJ1-2, with a tentative D call TRBD1 (5 bases). The CDR3 loop spans 15 amino acids. The V gene lost 3 bases and the J gene lost 3 bases, with 14 bases spanning the gap. The germline CDR1 and CDR2 sequences are MDHEN and SYDVKM. DNA of the CDR3: TGTGCCAGCAGTTTCGGGGGGACGGGCTACTATGGCTACACCTTC. Encoded protein: CASSFGGTGYYGYTF.

J is TRBJ1-5 and V is TRBV18; 11 bases match TRBD1. The V and J ends lost 2 bases and 7 bases, in that order; junction bases with no gene match: 4. The CDR3 is 15 amino acids. CDR1 is KGHSH, CDR2 LQKENI, per germline. The CDR3 coding sequence is TGTGCCAGCTCACCAGGACAGGGGGCGGGCCAGCCCCAGCATTTT. This codes for CASSPGQGAGQPQHF.

V gene TRBV19 combines with J gene TRBJ1-5; TRBD1 matches 10 bases. The CDR3 has 15 residues. V was clipped by 6 bases and J by 2 bases; unmatched bases: 4. Germline V gene data show CDR1 as LNHDA and CDR2 as SQIVND (reference sequence). CDR3 sequence reads: CASSVGQGGNQPQHF. In DNA, the CDR3 is TGTGCCAGTAGCGTTGGACAGGGGGGCAATCAGCCCCAGCATTTT.

This chain links TRBV27 with TRBJ1-2, with D tentatively TRBD1 (6 bases). The germline gives CDR1 MNHEY, CDR2 SMNVEV (reference sequence). Deletions cut 3 bases from V and 3 bases from J, with 11 bases between. The CDR3 length is 14 residues. The DNA for the CDR3 is TGTGCCAGCAGTTTGTCAGGGGCGGACTATGGCTACACCTTC. This gives the protein CASSLSGADYGYTF.

The V call is TRBV6-1, the J call TRBJ2-7; weak D call: TRBD1 (6 bases). The ends were cut back, 8 bases at V and 4 bases at J, with 21 bases in the middle. CDR3 length: 15 residues. Germline lookup yields CDR1 MNHNS and CDR2 SASEGT. This CDR3 is CASGRKWTAMYEQYF. The CDR3 DNA reads as TGTGCCAGCGGGAGAAAATGGACAGCCATGTACGAGCAGTACTTC.

The genes are TRBV9 and TRBJ1-3; perhaps TRBD1 as D (6 bases). Germline V gene sequence: CDR1 SGDLS, CDR2 YYNGEE. The CDR3 loop spans 15 amino acids. Trimming removed 2 bases from V and 3 bases from J, with 12 bases in between. DNA for the CDR3: TGTGCCAGCAGCGTGCGGGGGCTATATGGAAACACCATATATTTT. As protein: CASSVRGLYGNTIYF.

This chain joins TRBV7-2 and TRBJ2-1; D possibly corresponds to TRBD2 (5 bases). The CDR3 contains 16 residues. The ends were cut back, 5 bases at V and 6 bases at J, with 20 bases in the middle. Germline lookup yields CDR1 SGHTA and CDR2 FQGNSA. The CDR3 region is CASSAWLAGPSNEQFF. The CDR3 DNA reads TGTGCCAGCAGCGCTTGGCTAGCCGGCCCTTCCAATGAGCAGTTCTTC.

This sequence joins TRBV5-1 and TRBJ2-5; 9 nucleotides align to TRBD1. The CDR3 length is 14 residues. V was clipped by 3 bases and J by 4 bases; unmatched bases: 4. The germline V gene has CDR1 SGHRS and CDR2 YFSETQ. The CDR3 region is CASSSGTGSETQYF. Written as DNA, the CDR3 is TGCGCCAGCAGCTCCGGGACAGGGTCAGAGACCCAGTACTTC.

In this sample, this clone turned up once. This chain joins TRBV7-3 and TRBJ1-1, with TRBD1 identical over 10 bases. CDR1 and CDR2 from the germline V gene are SGHTA and FQGTGA. The CDR3 sequence is 14 residues long. The V and J ends lost 5 bases and 4 bases, in that order; junction bases with no gene match: 4. The CDR3 nucleotides are TGTGCCAGCAGCCCTGGGACAGGGGCCACTGAAGCTTTCTTT. As protein: CASSPGTGATEAFF.

This rearrangement joins TRBV27 to TRBJ1-1, with D hard to call. Between the trimmed V and J ends, which lost 2 bases and 3 bases, there was a span of 7 bases. CDR1 MNHEY and CDR2 SMNVEV come from the germline V gene (reference sequence). The CDR3 extends over 13 amino acids. In DNA form, the CDR3 reads TGTGCCAGCAGTTTACGCGGGTACACTGAAGCTTTCTTT. Encoded protein: CASSLRGYTEAFF.

Here the CDR3 DNA reads TGTGCCAGCAGCGTAGAGCGGGAGAATGAGCAGTTCTTC. Its protein product is CASSVERENEQFF. The chain links TRBV9 to TRBJ2-1; 8 bases are a match to TRBD2. Germline V gene sequence: CDR1 SGDLS, CDR2 YYNGEE. The CDR3 has 13 amino acids. The junction had 0 bases not matched to a gene; V was cut back by 0 bases and J by 7 bases.